This T cell receptor (beta chain) was profiled in a study of T cell responses to AZD1222 COVID-19 vaccine. Profiling relied on immunoSEQ multiplex PCR, and the TCRdb table lists in-frame clones only, not all of them. The top ten hold about 4% of the sample, which has 140,000 to 150,000 clones, approximately 91% seen once. Study-level points and caveats: CD4 TCRs covered the whole spike, strongest at regions 160-218 and 743-854. Most donors were white British and more were female, and clonal diversity was possibly underestimated.

Trimming cost V 4 bases and J 1 base, with 10 bases left between them. This CDR3 contains 14 residues. From germline, CDR1 is SNHLY and CDR2 FYNNEI. This clone showed up just once. The antigen is undetermined. The rearrangement uses TRBV2 and TRBJ1-1; TRBD1 is a possible D gene (5 bases). Sequences were derived from peripheral blood, sampled 28 days after the second AZD1222 dose. The sequence derives from an adult who received the AZD1222 COVID-19 vaccine. The CDR3, as DNA: TGTGCCAGCAGTGCAGGGTGGGGGAACACTGAAGCTTTCTTT. Its translation is CASSAGWGNTEAFF.